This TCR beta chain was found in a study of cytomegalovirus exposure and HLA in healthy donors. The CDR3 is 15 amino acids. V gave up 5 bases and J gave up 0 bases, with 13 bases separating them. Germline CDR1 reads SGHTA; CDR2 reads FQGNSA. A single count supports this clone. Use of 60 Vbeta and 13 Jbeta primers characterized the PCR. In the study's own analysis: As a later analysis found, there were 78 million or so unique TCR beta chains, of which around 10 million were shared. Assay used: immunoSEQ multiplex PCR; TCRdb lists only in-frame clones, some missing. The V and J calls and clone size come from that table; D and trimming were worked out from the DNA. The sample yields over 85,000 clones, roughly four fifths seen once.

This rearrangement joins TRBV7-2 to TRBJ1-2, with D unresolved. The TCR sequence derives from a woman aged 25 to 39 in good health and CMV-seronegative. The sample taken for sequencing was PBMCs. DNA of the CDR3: TGTGCCAGCAGCCCCACTACACAAACTAACTATGGCTACACCTTC. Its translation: CASSPTTQTNYGYTF.